A single sample gave rise to the 21 T cell receptor beta chains below, sequenced in a study of PD-L1 blockade in urothelial cancer. Assay: immunoSEQ multiplex PCR; the TCRdb copy retains only in-frame clones and omits some. This sample has more than 55,000 clones, with around 84% found just once. The specimen was PBMCs, collected around atezolizumab (anti-PD-L1) treatment. These receptors came from a man in his forties or fifties with urothelial cancer.

This clone was recorded only once. The rearrangement joins TRBV4-2 to TRBJ2-7; D possibly corresponds to TRBD1 (5 bases). V was cut by 2 bases and J by 3 bases, with 8 bases left in between. CDR1 is LGHNA and CDR2 is YNFKEQ in the germline V gene. This CDR3 contains 13 residues. CDR3 region: CASSQNRNYEQYF. CDR3 nucleotide sequence: TGTGCCAGCAGCCAAAACAGGAACTACGAGCAGTACTTC.

The CDR3 region has the DNA TGTGCCAGCAGTGAAGCGCTTCAGACAATCGTCAATCAGCCCCAGCATTTT. Translation: CASSEALQTIVNQPQHF. The rearrangement uses TRBV6-1 and TRBJ1-5; the D is unclear. This CDR3 has 17 residues. The germline V and J ends were trimmed by 0 bases and 3 bases, with 15 bases remaining between them. Germline CDR1 MNHNS, CDR2 SASEGT.

The chain combines TRBV4-1 with TRBJ2-5; D unresolved. The V end was cut by 2 bases, the J end by 0 bases, with 7 bases between. The CDR3 covers 14 residues. CDR1 MGHRA and CDR2 YSYEKL come from the germline V gene. The CDR3 loop is CASSQRADQETQYF. The CDR3, as DNA: TGCGCCAGCAGCCAACGAGCTGACCAAGAGACCCAGTACTTC.

The chain links TRBV2 to TRBJ1-2; 10 positions agree with TRBD1. CDR1 is SNHLY and CDR2 is FYNNEI in the germline V gene. The CDR3 has 16 residues. Unmatched junction bases numbered 9, after V lost 5 bases and J lost 3 bases. CDR3 amino acids: CASSPRPGQGDYGYTF. CDR3 sequence (DNA): TGTGCCAGCAGTCCCCGACCTGGACAGGGGGACTATGGCTACACCTTC.

This clone has a handful of counts. The chain is built from TRBV19 and TRBJ1-2, with 7 bases lining up with TRBD1. The CDR3 sequence is 13 residues long. V lost 8 bases to trimming and J lost 5 bases; unmatched junction nucleotides: 8. Germline V CDR1 and CDR2: LNHDA, SQIVND (reference sequence). The CDR3 loop is CASRAQGEYGYTF. DNA of the CDR3: TGTGCCAGTCGAGCGCAGGGGGAGTATGGCTACACCTTC.

This clone was observed a handful of times. The chain is built from TRBV19 and TRBJ2-5; TRBD2 is a possible D gene (6 bases). The V end lost 6 bases, the J end lost 5 bases, and 13 bases lay between the germline ends. The CDR3 runs to 13 residues. Germline V CDR1 and CDR2: LNHDA, SQIVND (reference sequence). The CDR3 loop is CASSTGLLETQYF. The CDR3 DNA follows: TGTGCCAGTAGCACGGGACTCTTGGAGACCCAGTACTTC. The complete variable domain, with remaining parts taken from reference TRBV19 and TRBJ2-5, reads DGGITQSPKYLFRKEGQNVTLSCEQNLNHDAMYWYRQDPGQGLRLIYYSQIVNDFQKGDIAEGYSVSREKKESFPLTVTSAQKNPTAFYLCASSTGLLETQYFGPGTRLLVL.

The chain is built from TRBV25-1 and TRBJ1-2; TRBD1 matches at 8 bases. With V trimmed by 7 bases and J by 8 bases, 9 bases remained unmatched. The CDR3 loop spans 13 amino acids. The germline gives CDR1 MGHDK, CDR2 SYGVNS. Here the CDR3 reads CASTYGDRHGYTF. As DNA, the CDR3 is TGTGCCAGCACATATGGGGACAGGCACGGCTACACCTTC.

This clone was counted between two and nine times. The chain joins TRBV6-1 to TRBJ1-5; no definite D call. Trimming pared 6 bases from V and 4 bases from J, leaving 10 bases between. Germline loops: CDR1 MNHNS, CDR2 SASEGT. This CDR3 has 13 residues. The CDR3 sequence: CASRGPANQPQHF. The CDR3 region has the DNA TGTGCCAGCAGGGGCCCCGCTAATCAGCCCCAGCATTTT.

The rearrangement uses TRBV5-1 and TRBJ2-7; TRBD2 aligns across 13 bases. The CDR3 loop spans 19 amino acids. CDR1 and CDR2 from the germline V gene are SGHRS and YFSETQ. V gave up 2 bases and J gave up 2 bases; unmatched junction bases: 13. Here the CDR3 reads CASSFFSWTSGSLTYEQYF. In nucleotides, the CDR3 is TGCGCCAGCAGCTTCTTTAGTTGGACTAGCGGGAGTTTGACCTACGAGCAGTACTTC.

This clone was counted a few times. The chain joins TRBV5-1 to TRBJ2-7; 9 bases line up with TRBD2. The CDR3 covers 17 residues. V lost 4 bases to trimming and J lost 1 base; unmatched junction nucleotides: 12. Germline-derived CDR1 and CDR2 are SGHRS and YFSETQ. The CDR3 loop reads CASSQEPGGRVSYEQYF. CDR3 nucleotides: TGCGCCAGCAGCCAGGAGCCCGGCGGGAGGGTTTCCTACGAGCAGTACTTC. The full variable domain, with the rest looked up from reference TRBV5-1 and TRBJ2-7, is KAGVTQTPRYLIKTRGQQVTLSCSPISGHRSVSWYQQTPGQGLQFLFEYFSETQRNKGNFPGRFSGRQFSNSRSEMNVSTLELGDSALYLCASSQEPGGRVSYEQYFGPGTRLTVT.

CDR3 nucleotide sequence: TGTGCCAGCAGTTTCGGAATGAGGGACACTGAAGCTTTCTTT. This translates into CASSFGMRDTEAFF. The chain recombines TRBV28 with TRBJ1-1; the D is unclear. The germline V gene has CDR1 MDHEN and CDR2 SYDVKM. Deletions cut 3 bases from V and 3 bases from J, with 11 bases between. The CDR3 runs to 14 residues.

This rearrangement joins TRBV29-1 to TRBJ1-1; D gene ambiguous. The germline V gene encodes CDR1 SQVTM and CDR2 ANQGSEA. The CDR3 consists of 13 residues. The ends were cut back, 4 bases at V and 10 bases at J, with 19 bases in the middle. The CDR3 spells CSVASPTLPVAFF. The CDR3 coding sequence is TGCAGCGTTGCTTCCCCCACCCTCCCGGTAGCTTTCTTT.

In its sample, this clone was seen a few times. The chain carries TRBV5-1 and TRBJ2-7; 13 nucleotides match TRBD2. The CDR3 contains 17 residues. V trimming: 4 bases; J trimming: 0 bases; junction bases outside the gene matches: 7. Germline assignment: CDR1 SGHRS and CDR2 YFSETQ. The CDR3 nucleotides are TGCGCCAGCAGCCACCGGACTAGCGGGGGAAGCTCCTACGAGCAGTACTTC. This encodes CASSHRTSGGSSYEQYF.

V and J are TRBV7-2 and TRBJ1-4; D not resolved. With 0 bases removed from V and 4 bases from J, the gap between germline ends came to 12 bases. This CDR3 comprises 16 residues. The germline V gene encodes CDR1 SGHTA and CDR2 FQGNSA. DNA of the CDR3: TGTGCCAGCAGCTTAGCGCGGGGTTCGGGTAATGAAAAACTGTTTTTT. This gives the protein CASSLARGSGNEKLFF.

This chain joins TRBV9 and TRBJ2-6; no reliable D call. CDR3 length: 15 amino acids. The germline V gene encodes CDR1 SGDLS and CDR2 YYNGEE. The V end lost 2 bases, the J end lost 0 bases, and 6 bases lay between the germline ends. This CDR3 is CASSVGLSGANVLTF. The CDR3, as DNA: TGTGCCAGCAGCGTGGGCCTCTCTGGGGCCAACGTCCTGACTTTC.

This chain uses TRBV5-1 with TRBJ2-7, with TRBD2 matching over 7 bases. J gave up 2 bases and V 2 bases, and 4 bases lay outside the gene matches. CDR3 length: 14 amino acids. CDR1 and CDR2 (germline): SGHRS, YFSETQ. CDR3 bases: TGCGCCAGCAGCTTCTCTAGCGGACCCTACGAGCAGTACTTC. This encodes CASSFSSGPYEQYF.

CDR3: CASSQQTQGETQYF. CDR3 coding DNA: TGTGCCAGCAGCCAACAGACCCAGGGGGAGACCCAGTACTTC. The rearrangement links TRBV11-2 to TRBJ2-5, with a weak D call TRBD1 (6 bases). From germline, CDR1 is SGHAT and CDR2 FQNNGV. The CDR3 totals 14 residues. The V and J ends lost 5 bases and 5 bases respectively, with 15 bases between them.

The chain combines TRBV28 with TRBJ2-3; 7 bases are a match to TRBD2. The CDR3 loop spans 18 amino acids. Germline V gene lookup returns CDR1 MDHEN and CDR2 SYDVKM. The junction had 15 bases not matched to a gene; V was cut back by 6 bases and J by 0 bases. The CDR3 region has the DNA TGTGCCAGCAGCAAAGAAGGGGCTAGCGGATATAGCACAGATACGCAGTATTTT. Translated, it gives CASSKEGASGYSTDTQYF.

The genes are TRBV2 and TRBJ2-2; 8 bases align to TRBD1. The CDR3 loop spans 14 amino acids. The germline gives CDR1 SNHLY, CDR2 FYNNEI. The V and J ends lost 6 bases and 4 bases, in that order; junction bases with no gene match: 4. CDR3: CASRRDRLTGELFF. The CDR3 bases are TGTGCCAGCAGAAGGGACAGGCTCACCGGGGAGCTGTTTTTT.

The rearrangement uses TRBV15 and TRBJ2-1; tentatively, D is TRBD2 (6 bases). Trimming cost V 3 bases and J 0 bases, with 12 bases left between them. Germline V gives CDR1 LNHNV, CDR2 YYDKDF (reference sequence). This CDR3 contains 16 residues. CDR3 amino acids: CATSRDYLSSYNEQFF. The CDR3 region has the DNA TGTGCCACCAGCAGGGACTACCTTTCCTCCTACAATGAGCAGTTCTTC.

The V and J genes are TRBV5-5 and TRBJ1-5; tentative D call: TRBD1 (5 bases). Trimming left V 4 bases short and J 5 bases short, with 16 bases between. Looked up from germline, CDR1 is SGHKS and CDR2 is YYEKEE (reference sequence). The CDR3 sequence is 15 residues long. In nucleotides, the CDR3 is TGTGCCAGCAGCAGGAAAGGGACTGAAGATCAGCCCCAGCATTTT. It specifies CASSRKGTEDQPQHF.